The 5 T cell receptor beta chains reported below all come from one sample, sequenced in a study of T cell changes during pregnancy in multiple sclerosis. Generated by immunoSEQ multiplex PCR, the TCRdb table keeps only in-frame clones and is missing some. The repertoire holds tens of thousands of clones, with 85% to 95% as singletons. Here the sequenced sample was peripheral blood, taken in the third trimester of pregnancy. The receptor set was obtained from a female donor in good health, enrolled as a control in a pregnancy study.

CDR3 sequence (DNA): TGTGCCAGCAGCACCCGGACAGGGTTTAGCTCCTACGAGCAGTACTTC. It translates to CASSTRTGFSSYEQYF. The chain joins TRBV7-2 to TRBJ2-7; TRBD1 agrees at 8 bases. Per germline, CDR1 SGHTA and CDR2 FQGNSA. The CDR3 has 16 amino acids. Losses at the gene ends were 5 bases for V and 0 bases for J; bases not matched to a gene: 9.

V gene TRBV5-4 combines with J gene TRBJ2-7; TRBD1 might be the D (7 bases). Trimming took 3 bases from V and 2 from J, leaving 15 bases between them. This CDR3 region has 15 residues. The germline CDR1 and CDR2 sequences are SGHNT and YYREEE (reference sequence). The CDR3 is CASSSPGGLTYEQYF. The CDR3 bases are TGTGCCAGCAGCTCCCCAGGGGGGCTAACCTACGAGCAGTACTTC.

The chain combines TRBV28 with TRBJ1-5; perhaps TRBD1 as D (6 bases). The CDR3 has 16 amino acids. The germline gives CDR1 MDHEN, CDR2 SYDVKM. The V and J ends lost 7 bases and 0 bases respectively, with 16 bases between them. The CDR3 here is CASNLDSRYSNQPQHF. The CDR3 bases are TGTGCCAGCAACCTGGACAGCAGATATAGCAATCAGCCCCAGCATTTT.

J is TRBJ2-1 and V is TRBV25-1; TRBD2 might be the D (6 bases). V was trimmed by 0 bases and J by 3 bases, leaving 9 bases between them. CDR3 length: 15 amino acids. The V gene's germline CDR1 is MGHDK and CDR2 SYGVNS. The CDR3 protein is CASSEYGGNYNEQFF. Here the CDR3 DNA reads TGTGCCAGCAGTGAATATGGCGGGAACTACAATGAGCAGTTCTTC.

The chain recombines TRBV1 with TRBJ1-3. TRBV1 represents a pseudogene. The CDR3 consists of 15 residues. Here the CDR3 DNA reads TGCACCAGCAGCGGACTGATTATCTCTGGAAACACCATATATTTT. It specifies CTSSGLIISGNTIYF.